This T cell receptor beta chain was identified in a study of shared clonotypes between healthy human individuals. At a deep level, the assay was run. It was across several immunoSEQ plates that each subset's genomic DNA was evenly split. Here immunoSEQ multiplex PCR was the method, and the copy in TCRdb shows in-frame clones only, minus some. In the table there are about half a million clones, over 60% of which are singletons. Donors, healthy HIV-negative adults, lacked recent acute infections or vaccinations. The sample holds one count of this clone. The ends were cut back, 3 bases at V and 5 bases at J, with 10 bases in the middle. The germline V gene encodes CDR1 KGHSH and CDR2 LQKENI. CDR3 length: 13 residues.

The sample consisted of PBMCs. The sequence was obtained from a woman in her thirties or forties in good health. Some clones in this sample may be carry-over from other donors' samples. This rearrangement joins TRBV18 to TRBJ2-5; D is tentatively TRBD1 or TRBD2 (5 bases each). CDR3 coding DNA: TGTGCCAGCTCACCCGGGGCCAGCGAGACCCAGTACTTC. Residues: CASSPGASETQYF.